Listed below are T cell receptor beta chains from one sample, sequenced in a study of blood T cell repertoires in COVID-19. The method was immunoSEQ multiplex PCR; TCRdb's version includes in-frame clones alone and lacks a portion of them. The sample has 470,000 or so clones, approximately 85% seen once. Sequenced: peripheral blood. These TCRs come from a human donor in a cohort sampled during active COVID-19. Each CDR3 is given with its conserved first and last residue. A D gene is named only where the DNA matches it firmly. Not every row has a clone size; where given, it reads once, few, many or a size class.

v_gene	d_gene	abundance	j_gene	CDR3aa	CDR3nt
TRBV10-3	NA	NA	TRBJ1-2	CAISEDRLLTF	TGTGCCATCAGTGAGGACAGGCTCCTAACCTTC
TRBV30	TRBD1	NA	TRBJ1-5	CAWSPQGNQPQHF	TGTGCCTGGAGTCCACAGGGGAATCAGCCCCAGCATTTT
TRBV7-9	NA	NA	TRBJ1-1	CASSLRGGRFEVNTEAFF	TGTGCCAGCAGCTTACGGGGGGGCCGTTTTGAGGTGAACACTGAAGCTTTCTTT
TRBV9	NA	NA	TRBJ1-2	CASSATLGGAEVNYGYTF	TGTGCCAGCAGCGCCACCCTAGGGGGGGCCGAAGTTAACTATGGCTACACCTTC
TRBV10-3	TRBD2	once	TRBJ2-1	CAISEPQGLAGVNEQFF	TGTGCCATCAGTGAGCCCCAGGGACTAGCGGGAGTCAATGAGCAGTTCTTC
TRBV12-3/TRBV12-4	NA	NA	TRBJ2-1	CASSFSRVNEQFF	TGTGCCAGCAGTTTTTCTAGAGTCAATGAGCAGTTCTTC
TRBV28	TRBD1	NA	TRBJ1-2	CASSLTGDRADGYTF	TGTGCCAGCAGTCTCACCGGGGACAGGGCCGATGGCTACACCTTC
TRBV12-3/TRBV12-4	TRBD1	NA	TRBJ1-2	CASSPDRDYGYTF	TGTGCCAGCAGCCCGGACAGGGATTATGGCTACACCTTC
TRBV3-1/TRBV3-2	NA	NA	TRBJ1-3	CASSQAGSGNTIYF	TGTGCCAGCAGCCAAGCGGGATCTGGAAACACCATATATTTT
TRBV9	NA	once	TRBJ2-2	CASSDGGTSGELFF	TGTGCCAGCAGCGATGGCGGGACTTCCGGGGAGCTGTTTTTT
TRBV7-3	TRBD2	NA	TRBJ2-2	CASSPSRGLEAGELFF	TGTGCCAGCAGTCCATCCCGGGGACTAGAGGCCGGGGAGCTGTTTTTT
TRBV5-4	NA	NA	TRBJ1-3	CASSLDRAGNTIYF	TGTGCCAGCAGCTTGGACAGGGCTGGAAACACCATATATTTT
TRBV28	NA	NA	TRBJ1-5	CASSVLGAGNQPQHF	TGTGCCAGCAGCGTACTGGGCGCGGGTAATCAGCCCCAGCATTTT
TRBV27	NA	NA	TRBJ1-2	CVPFYGYTF	TGTGTCCCGTTTTATGGCTACACCTTC
TRBV5-4	TRBD1	NA	TRBJ2-3	CASSLDRGQTDTQYF	TGTGCCAGCAGCTTGGACAGGGGGCAGACAGATACGCAGTATTTT
TRBV28	NA	NA	TRBJ1-1	CASRTGGMNTEAFF	TGTGCCAGCAGGACAGGAGGTATGAACACTGAAGCTTTCTTT
TRBV27	TRBD1	NA	TRBJ1-5	CASRDRGLRGNQPQHF	TGTGCCAGCAGGGACAGGGGTTTGAGGGGCAATCAGCCCCAGCATTTT
TRBV29-1	NA	NA	TRBJ2-4	CSVRQSAKNIQYF	TGCAGCGTGAGACAGTCGGCCAAAAACATTCAGTACTTC
TRBV4-2	NA	NA	TRBJ2-7	CASSQDLTNSHEQYF	TGTGCCAGCAGCCAAGATCTGACTAACTCCCACGAGCAGTACTTC
TRBV4-1	TRBD1	NA	TRBJ2-3	CASSQGTGGTDTQYF	TGCGCCAGCAGCCAAGGGACAGGAGGCACAGATACGCAGTATTTT
TRBV29-1	TRBD2	NA	TRBJ2-1	CSVGGTSTYNEQFF	TGCAGCGTTGGCGGGACTAGTACCTACAATGAGCAGTTCTTC
TRBV29-1	NA	few	TRBJ1-1	CSVATGQGTEAFF	TGCAGCGTTGCAACAGGGCAAGGCACTGAAGCTTTCTTT
TRBV2	TRBD1	NA	TRBJ1-5	CASSENRGPPVQPQHF	TGTGCCAGCAGTGAAAACAGGGGTCCGCCGGTTCAGCCCCAGCATTTT
TRBV2	NA	few	TRBJ1-1	CASRQTRVDTEAFF	TGTGCCAGCAGACAAACGAGGGTCGACACTGAAGCTTTCTTT
TRBV7-9	NA	NA	TRBJ2-3	CASSPLGGTDTQYF	TGTGCCAGCAGCCCGCTCGGGGGCACAGATACGCAGTATTTT
TRBV28	TRBD1	once	TRBJ1-5	CASSPQGFQHF	TGTGCCAGCAGTCCACAGGGGTTCCAGCATTTT
TRBV19	TRBD1	NA	TRBJ1-5	CASTITGTGGGSHQPQHF	TGTGCCAGTACCATCACCGGGACAGGGGGCGGTTCCCACCAGCCCCAGCATTTT
TRBV2	TRBD2	NA	TRBJ2-5	CASSEATSGRTKTQYF	TGTGCCAGCAGTGAAGCGACTAGCGGGAGAACCAAGACCCAGTACTTC
TRBV6-4	TRBD1	NA	TRBJ1-5	CATIPPGQGGDQPQHF	TGTGCCACCATCCCCCCGGGACAGGGAGGGGATCAGCCCCAGCATTTT
TRBV19	TRBD2	NA	TRBJ2-1	CASSRLAGVSYNEQFF	TGTGCCAGTAGTCGACTAGCGGGAGTATCCTACAATGAGCAGTTCTTC
TRBV6-1	NA	few	TRBJ2-3	CASSERAGEADTQYF	TGTGCCAGCAGTGAACGGGCAGGGGAAGCAGATACGCAGTATTTT
TRBV7-2	NA	NA	TRBJ2-2	CASSSRVTGELFF	TGTGCCAGCAGCTCCCGGGTCACCGGGGAGCTGTTTTTT
TRBV28	TRBD1	NA	TRBJ2-7	CASSPQGQGSYEQYF	TGTGCCAGCAGCCCCCAGGGACAGGGCTCCTACGAGCAGTACTTC
TRBV19	NA	NA	TRBJ1-1	CASSSRETEAFF	TGTGCCAGTAGTAGTAGGGAGACTGAAGCTTTCTTT
TRBV9	NA	NA	TRBJ1-1	CASSAGSGTEAFF	TGTGCCAGCAGCGCTGGGTCGGGCACTGAAGCTTTCTTT
TRBV5-1	NA	NA	TRBJ2-5	CASSLAPQETQYF	TGCGCCAGCAGCTTGGCCCCACAAGAGACCCAGTACTTC
TRBV30	TRBD1	many	TRBJ1-2	CAWSRDRPRGYTF	TGTGCCTGGAGCCGGGACAGGCCCCGGGGCTACACCTTC
TRBV5-6	NA	NA	TRBJ1-1	CASSRERTGNTEAFF	TGTGCCAGCAGCCGGGAACGGACGGGGAACACTGAAGCTTTCTTT
TRBV9	NA	NA	TRBJ1-5	CASSVGWGNNQPQHF	TGTGCCAGCAGCGTAGGGTGGGGCAACAATCAGCCCCAGCATTTT
TRBV27	NA	few	TRBJ2-1	CATTSGSNEQFF	TGTGCCACGACCTCGGGTAGCAATGAGCAGTTCTTC
TRBV18	NA	NA	TRBJ1-5	CASSPPLARSSNQPQHF	TGTGCCAGCTCACCACCTTTAGCTAGGAGCAGCAATCAGCCCCAGCATTTT
TRBV7-3	NA	NA	TRBJ2-3	CASSKNSGVTDTQYF	TGTGCCAGCAGCAAAAACTCGGGAGTCACAGATACGCAGTATTTT
TRBV2	NA	NA	TRBJ1-6	CACSGEEVTSSYNSPLHF	TGTGCCTGTTCCGGGGAAGAAGTGACTAGCTCCTATAATTCACCCCTCCACTTT
TRBV9	TRBD2	NA	TRBJ2-5	CASTDGLAEETQYF	TGTGCCAGCACCGACGGACTAGCGGAAGAGACCCAGTACTTC
TRBV19	NA	few	TRBJ1-2	CASSMRLPNYGYTF	TGTGCCAGTAGTATGAGACTGCCTAACTATGGCTACACCTTC
TRBV14	NA	NA	TRBJ2-1	CASSQLTMQFF	TGTGCCAGCAGCCAGTTGACAATGCAGTTCTTC
TRBV18	NA	NA	TRBJ2-5	CASQLSRNQETQYF	TGTGCCAGCCAACTTAGTAGAAACCAAGAGACCCAGTACTTC
TRBV27	TRBD2	NA	TRBJ2-1	CASSKLAGPYNEQFF	TGTGCCAGCAGCAAACTAGCGGGACCCTACAATGAGCAGTTCTTC
TRBV7-9	TRBD1	few	TRBJ1-6	CASSSRTGGASPLHF	TGTGCCAGCAGCTCCAGGACAGGGGGCGCCTCACCCCTCCACTTT
TRBV15	TRBD2	once	TRBJ2-4	CATSRDRELAVWAAKNIQYF	TGTGCCACCAGCAGAGATCGGGAACTAGCGGTGTGGGCGGCCAAAAACATTCAGTACTTC
TRBV9	NA	NA	TRBJ1-2	CASSVIVGGLGYTF	TGTGCCAGCAGCGTTATTGTGGGGGGTCTTGGCTACACCTTC
TRBV11-2	TRBD1	once	TRBJ1-2	CASSLDGTAGVNYGYTF	TGTGCCAGCAGCTTAGATGGGACAGCTGGGGTAAACTATGGCTACACCTTC
TRBV10-3	TRBD1	NA	TRBJ1-5	CAISEYGTGGDNQPQHF	TGTGCCATCAGTGAGTACGGGACAGGGGGCGACAATCAGCCCCAGCATTTT
TRBV5-1	NA	few	TRBJ1-1	CASSPLTENTEAFF	TGCGCCAGCAGCCCCCTGACAGAGAACACTGAAGCTTTCTTT
TRBV29-1	NA	NA	TRBJ1-5	CSSGEGNQPQHF	TGCAGCTCTGGAGAGGGTAATCAGCCCCAGCATTTT